These 2 T cell receptor beta chains were sequenced from one sample in a study of human T cells and chemical hapten exposure. TCRdb fed the RACE reads into MiXCR, producing one record per CDR3 protein. The sample has about 68,000 distinct CDR3 sequences, approximately 11% seen once. Sample time point: pre-sensitization, week 0. Documented treatment: therapeutic diphenylcyclopropenone sensitization with weekly scalp DPC. Sequencing used whole blood, obtained in connection with sensitization to the hapten diphenylcyclopropenone (DPC). These receptor sequences come from a woman aged 45-65 years with alopecia areata. Some clones in this sample may be carry-over from other donors' samples.

In its sample, this clonotype was seen a few times. This sequence joins TRBV5-1 and TRBJ1-5, with TRBD1 as a possible D gene (5 bases). The CDR3 extends over 14 amino acids. Trimming took 4 bases from V and 5 from J, leaving 13 bases between them. The germline gives CDR1 SGHRS, CDR2 YFSETQ. The CDR3 nucleotides read TGCGCCAGCAGCCTCTCCGGGGGTGATCAGCCCCAGCATTTT. Translated: CASSLSGGDQPQHF.

This clonotype was detected many times. V is TRBV29-1 and J is TRBJ2-3; TRBD2 is a possible D gene (5 bases). V shed 4 bases and J shed 0 bases, with 8 bases lying between them. The length of the CDR3 is 13 residues. Germline CDR1 is SQVTM and CDR2 is ANQGSEA. The CDR3 protein is CSVVGGSTDTQYF. The CDR3 DNA reads TGCAGCGTTGTTGGCGGGAGCACAGATACGCAGTATTTT.